The rows below give T cell receptor beta chains drawn from one sample of a study of T cells after posttransplantation cyclophosphamide. Some clones are missing from TCRdb's copy, which holds only in-frame ones; the method was immunoSEQ multiplex PCR. This sample has some 3,300 clones; 78% occur once, and the top ten carry 20% to 25%. Material for sequencing was memory CD8+ T cells sorted from blood. Receptor source: a woman aged 55-70 years in good health, CMV-negative, and a related stem cell transplant donor. The CDR3 runs from the conserved cysteine through the conserved F or W. A D gene is named only where the DNA matches it firmly. Clone size is not always given. Where it is, it says once, few, many or a class for expanded clones.

TRBV4-1	14	NA	TRBJ2-5	TRBD2	CASSLLAGDETQYF	TGCGCCAGCAGCCTACTAGCGGGAGATGAGACCCAGTACTTC
TRBV28	14	NA	TRBJ1-6	NA	CASSLSSYNSPLHF	TGTGCCAGCAGTCTGAGCTCCTATAATTCACCCCTCCACTTT
TRBV6-6	13	NA	TRBJ1-2	NA	CASSTGGGTGYTF	TGTGCCAGCAGTACTGGGGGAGGGACTGGCTACACCTTC
TRBV13	13	NA	TRBJ1-2	TRBD1	CASSSQGAGGYTF	TGTGCCAGCAGCTCACAGGGGGCTGGCGGCTACACCTTC
TRBV9	14	NA	TRBJ2-1	TRBD1	CASSVSTGVTEQFF	TGTGCCAGCAGCGTATCCACAGGGGTTACTGAGCAGTTCTTC
TRBV5-6	14	NA	TRBJ1-4	TRBD1	CASSLWTGGEKLFF	TGTGCCAGCAGCTTGTGGACAGGGGGAGAAAAACTGTTTTTT
TRBV2	12	NA	TRBJ2-7	NA	CASRSGSYEQYF	TGTGCCAGCAGATCAGGTTCCTACGAGCAGTACTTC
TRBV14	15	NA	TRBJ2-2	TRBD1	CASSLQGALSGELFF	TGTGCCAGCAGTCTACAGGGGGCATTATCCGGGGAGCTGTTTTTT
TRBV9	16	NA	TRBJ1-6	NA	CASSVGAASYNSPLHF	TGTGCCAGCAGCGTAGGGGCAGCCTCCTATAATTCACCCCTCCACTTT
TRBV27	17	once	TRBJ2-4	NA	CASSPTAEGLAKNIQYF	TGTGCCAGCAGCCCCACGGCGGAGGGACTAGCCAAAAACATTCAGTACTTC
TRBV7-7	13	NA	TRBJ2-1	TRBD2	CASSRLAGDEQFF	TGTGCCAGCAGCAGACTAGCGGGAGATGAGCAGTTCTTC
TRBV9	16	once	TRBJ1-1	TRBD1	CASSVGGQALNTEAFF	TGTGCCAGCAGCGTGGGGGGACAGGCCCTGAACACTGAAGCTTTCTTT
TRBV11-1	14	NA	TRBJ2-7	TRBD1	CASSIGTGMHEQYF	TGTGCCAGCAGCATCGGGACAGGGATGCACGAGCAGTACTTC
TRBV9	15	NA	TRBJ1-4	NA	CASSVGEATNEKLFF	TGTGCCAGCAGCGTAGGTGAGGCAACTAATGAAAAACTGTTTTTT
TRBV19	12	NA	TRBJ2-4	NA	CASIGEENIQYF	TGTGCCAGTATCGGTGAGGAAAACATTCAGTACTTC
TRBV9	15	NA	TRBJ2-3	TRBD1	CASSVAQGGTDTQYF	TGTGCCAGCAGCGTAGCCCAGGGGGGCACAGATACGCAGTATTTT
TRBV2	17	NA	TRBJ2-1	TRBD2	CASSSAAPGLAGAGQFF	TGTGCCAGCAGTTCTGCCGCACCGGGACTAGCGGGAGCAGGGCAGTTCTTC
TRBV19	15	once	TRBJ2-7	NA	CASSIDEGVPYEQYF	TGTGCCAGTAGTATAGACGAGGGGGTCCCCTACGAGCAGTACTTC
TRBV9	18	NA	TRBJ2-1	NA	CASSGPKGERNSYNEQFF	TGTGCCAGCAGCGGCCCCAAGGGGGAGCGGAACTCCTACAATGAGCAGTTCTTC
TRBV13	17	NA	TRBJ1-3	NA	CASSLSWTGNSGNTIYF	TGTGCCAGCAGCTTAAGTTGGACGGGGAACTCTGGAAACACCATATATTTT
TRBV19	15	few	TRBJ2-7	NA	CASSPFSTGTYEQYF	TGTGCCAGTAGTCCCTTCTCGACGGGAACCTACGAGCAGTACTTC
TRBV5-1	15	NA	TRBJ2-1	TRBD2	CASSLGSGGNNEQFF	TGCGCCAGCAGCTTGGGAAGCGGGGGAAACAATGAGCAGTTCTTC
TRBV5-5	15	NA	TRBJ1-2	NA	CASSRRDGSNYGYTF	TGTGCCAGCAGTCGCCGGGACGGGAGTAACTATGGCTACACCTTC
TRBV27	12	NA	TRBJ2-2	NA	CASSPLAGELFF	TGTGCCAGCAGTCCCCTAGCCGGGGAGCTGTTTTTT
TRBV19	15	NA	TRBJ2-3	TRBD1	CASSTGGWGTDTQYF	TGTGCCAGTAGTACAGGGGGCTGGGGCACAGATACGCAGTATTTT
TRBV29-1	15	NA	TRBJ2-7	TRBD1	CSVEHPGQGLREQYF	TGCAGCGTTGAACACCCGGGACAGGGCTTAAGGGAGCAGTACTTC
TRBV25-1	13	once	TRBJ2-7	TRBD2	CASSGWTSYEQYF	TGTGCCAGCAGTGGATGGACTAGCTACGAGCAGTACTTC
TRBV6-4	15	few	TRBJ2-3	TRBD2	CASKKSSGRTDTQYF	TGTGCCAGCAAGAAATCTAGCGGTCGCACAGATACGCAGTATTTT
TRBV15	16	NA	TRBJ2-1	TRBD2	CATSRTRGGDYNEQFF	TGTGCCACCAGCAGAACCCGGGGGGGAGATTACAATGAGCAGTTCTTC
TRBV5-1	14	once	TRBJ2-5	NA	CASRARGGAREQYF	TGCGCCAGCCGTGCGAGGGGGGGGGCAAGGGAGCAGTACTTC
TRBV19	15	NA	TRBJ2-1	TRBD2	CASSIGASGGNEQFF	TGTGCCAGTAGTATTGGGGCTAGCGGGGGAAATGAGCAGTTCTTC
TRBV5-5	19	NA	TRBJ2-3	TRBD2	CASSPWGGRVPLRTDTQYF	TGTGCCAGCAGCCCGTGGGGCGGGAGGGTTCCCCTAAGAACAGATACGCAGTATTTT
TRBV5-1	14	NA	TRBJ1-1	NA	CASSPGVGDTEAFF	TGCGCCAGCAGCCCGGGAGTGGGAGACACTGAAGCTTTCTTT
TRBV5-1	13	NA	TRBJ2-5	TRBD1	CASELTGEETQYF	TGCGCCAGCGAATTGACAGGGGAGGAGACCCAGTACTTC
TRBV29-1	12	NA	TRBJ2-7	NA	CSVGGSTYEQYF	TGCAGCGTTGGAGGGTCGACATACGAGCAGTACTTC
TRBV28	13	NA	TRBJ1-3	NA	CASSPTLFSTIYF	TGTGCCAGCAGTCCCACCCTCTTTAGCACCATATATTTT
TRBV6-1	15	NA	TRBJ2-7	TRBD1	CASSAETGGAYEQYF	TGTGCCAGCAGTGCCGAGACAGGGGGCGCCTACGAGCAGTACTTC
TRBV6-6	14	NA	TRBJ1-2	TRBD1	CASSYSDRGYGYTF	TGTGCCAGCAGTTACTCTGACAGGGGGTATGGCTACACCTTC